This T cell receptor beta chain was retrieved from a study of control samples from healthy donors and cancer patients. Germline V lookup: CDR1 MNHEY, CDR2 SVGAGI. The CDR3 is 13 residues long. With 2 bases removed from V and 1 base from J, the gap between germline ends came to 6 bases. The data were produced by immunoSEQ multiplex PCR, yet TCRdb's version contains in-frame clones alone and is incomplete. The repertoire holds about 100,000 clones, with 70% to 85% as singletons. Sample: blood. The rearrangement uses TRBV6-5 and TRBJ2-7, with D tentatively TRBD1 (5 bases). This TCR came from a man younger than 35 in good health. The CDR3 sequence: CASSYRQSYEQYF. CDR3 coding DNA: TGTGCCAGCAGTTACAGACAGTCCTACGAGCAGTACTTC.